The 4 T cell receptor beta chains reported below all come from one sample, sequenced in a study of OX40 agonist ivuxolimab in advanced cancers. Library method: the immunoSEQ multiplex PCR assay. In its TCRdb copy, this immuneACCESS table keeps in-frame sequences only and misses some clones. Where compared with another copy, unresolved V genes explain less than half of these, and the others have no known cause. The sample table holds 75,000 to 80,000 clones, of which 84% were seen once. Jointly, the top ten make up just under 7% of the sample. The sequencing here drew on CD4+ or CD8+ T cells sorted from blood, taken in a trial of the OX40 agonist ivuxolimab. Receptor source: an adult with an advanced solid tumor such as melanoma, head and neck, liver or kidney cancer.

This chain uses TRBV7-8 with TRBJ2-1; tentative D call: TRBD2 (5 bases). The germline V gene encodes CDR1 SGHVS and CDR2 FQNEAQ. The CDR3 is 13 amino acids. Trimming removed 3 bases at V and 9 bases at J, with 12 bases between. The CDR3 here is CASSFGVIVEQFF. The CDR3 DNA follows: TGTGCCAGCAGCTTCGGGGTTATAGTTGAGCAGTTCTTC.

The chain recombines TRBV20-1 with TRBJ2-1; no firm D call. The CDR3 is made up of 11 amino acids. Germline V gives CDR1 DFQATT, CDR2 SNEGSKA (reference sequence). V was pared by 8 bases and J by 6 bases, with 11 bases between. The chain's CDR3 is CSTTHFNEQFF. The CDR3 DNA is TGCAGTACTACCCACTTCAATGAGCAGTTCTTC.

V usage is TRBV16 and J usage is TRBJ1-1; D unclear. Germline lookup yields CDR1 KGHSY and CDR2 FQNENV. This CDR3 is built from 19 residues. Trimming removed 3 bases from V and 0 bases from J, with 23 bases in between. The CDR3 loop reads CASSHLVLGDGALNTEAFF. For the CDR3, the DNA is TGTGCCAGCAGCCATTTGGTCCTTGGAGACGGCGCTCTGAACACTGAAGCTTTCTTT.

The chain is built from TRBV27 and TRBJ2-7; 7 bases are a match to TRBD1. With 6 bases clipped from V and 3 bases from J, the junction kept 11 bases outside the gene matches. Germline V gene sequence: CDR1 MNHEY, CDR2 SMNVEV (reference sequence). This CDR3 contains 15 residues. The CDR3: CASSKKGQTVYEQYF. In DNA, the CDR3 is TGTGCCAGCAGCAAAAAGGGACAGACCGTCTACGAGCAGTACTTC.